This T cell receptor beta chain was sequenced in a study of beta chain features in type 1 diabetes (dated by TCRdb to 2017 to 2018). The study in broad terms: Mean age, gender distribution, total cell number and subset yield did not differ between patients and healthy donors. In the study, recently diagnosed type 1 diabetes patients and matched healthy donors were compared on the TCRB repertoires of their sorted circulating CD4+ T cell subsets. Naive and central memory subsets were obtained from all 30 or so donors, but regulatory and stem cell-like memory subsets were isolated from only 8 patients and roughly eight healthy donors. A total of under 140,000,000 sorted cells were examined across all samples, and the number of cells per subset was strongly correlated with RNA yield.

A distance of 15 bases separates the germline ends of V and J, which lose 6 bases and 9 bases respectively. CDR1 and CDR2 are drawn from the germline V gene (reference sequence): LNHDA, SQIVND. The CDR3 has 13 amino acids, counting the end cysteine and phenylalanine. Only the CDR3 part of the read is kept: 39 bases, read in frame from the first base. Each donor gave one peripheral blood draw, about 100 mL on average, collected into heparinised tubes. A BD FACSAria II and a panel including CD45RO, CCR7, CD25, CD127, CD95 and CD27 were used to sort naive, central memory, regulatory and stem cell-like memory CD4+ T cells. All sorted populations exceeded 98% purity. PBMCs were separated immediately by Lymphoprep density gradient centrifugation and were stained directly, without being cultured. To minimize batch effects, samples were stained and sorted in pairs, one healthy donor with one patient per experiment.

Results and caveats for the whole study, not just this receptor: PCR may preferentially amplify shorter templates, but because patient and control samples were amplified and corrected together, any resulting skew would affect both groups equally. Naive, central memory and regulatory TCRB repertoires appeared to be more similar among patients than among healthy donors. Because the HLA sub-analyses included only small numbers of individuals, any influence of HLA type on TCRB rearrangement was left unresolved. Because cDNA rather than genomic DNA was sequenced, highly expressing activated cells could have been over-represented, although no difference in activation and CD3 levels was found between groups. Type 1 diabetes patients showed a moderate but significant shortening of TCRB CDR3 length in all four CD4+ subsets. At VDJ recombination sites, type 1 diabetes patients had fewer insertions and more deleted nucleotides, which implies abnormalities in thymic rearrangement.

The High Capacity cDNA Reverse Transcription Kit was used to reverse transcribe all of the isolated RNA, meaning that expressed TCRB transcripts were what got sequenced. Deep immunoSEQ sequencing was applied to naive, central memory and regulatory T cell samples, giving an average of around 4 million total reads per sample. After sorted cells were lysed in RLT buffer, RNA was extracted with DNase-treated RNeasy Micro or Mini kits, with the choice depending on cell number. To prevent cross-contamination, every cell subset was processed on its own, while patient and healthy donor samples were processed together. The immunoSEQ multiplex PCR was used to amplify TCRB sequences from cDNA, generating 87-bp fragments that spanned the CDR3 region. Amplicons were sequenced on the Illumina HiSeq platform. From the authors' description of their analysis: PCR bias was corrected computationally using synthetic template baselines, and reads within Hamming distance 2 were collapsed, with unmergeable singletons discarded. By aligning reads against IMGT, V, D and J genes, CDR3 length, and insertions or deletions at six rearrangement sites were assigned. Within each subset, clonotype counts were normalized to sorted cell number, and only after that were true diversity and Gini coefficients computed with the tcR R package. The overlap coefficient, calculated on TCRB nucleotide sequences, was used to quantify repertoire sharing. As a proxy for the pre-selection repertoire, out-of-frame TCRB sequences from naive cells were analyzed. Drawn from immuneACCESS, this table holds only the in-frame rearrangements with V and J called that TCRdb kept. Clones are partly lost; checked studies trace under half to an unresolved V gene and leave the rest unexplained. Clone size and the V and J calls come from that table; the DNA yielded D and trimming. The sample data list 250,000 to 300,000 clones, and approximately 24% of these were observed just once. The ten largest account for about 0.012% of the sample.

On this clone itself: Its recognized antigen is unknown. The input lacks base qualities; no much larger clone sits a single base away.

The origin of this receptor is a woman in her thirties with type 1 diabetes. The sequence links TRBV19 to TRBJ2-1; the best D guess is TRBD2, with 7 bases matching. The sample consisted of naive CD4+ T cells from blood. The cell subset or site label here, explained by the study, means: true naive CD4+ T cells. CDR3 region: CASSRGALGEQFF. In nucleotide form, the sequence is TGTGCCAGTAGCCGGGGGGCCTTGGGTGAGCAGTTCTTC. The variable domain in full, with residues beyond the CDR3 obtained from the reference TRBV19 and TRBJ2-1 genes, is DGGITQSPKYLFRKEGQNVTLSCEQNLNHDAMYWYRQDPGQGLRLIYYSQIVNDFQKGDIAEGYSVSREKKESFPLTVTSAQKNPTAFYLCASSRGALGEQFFGPGTRLTVL.